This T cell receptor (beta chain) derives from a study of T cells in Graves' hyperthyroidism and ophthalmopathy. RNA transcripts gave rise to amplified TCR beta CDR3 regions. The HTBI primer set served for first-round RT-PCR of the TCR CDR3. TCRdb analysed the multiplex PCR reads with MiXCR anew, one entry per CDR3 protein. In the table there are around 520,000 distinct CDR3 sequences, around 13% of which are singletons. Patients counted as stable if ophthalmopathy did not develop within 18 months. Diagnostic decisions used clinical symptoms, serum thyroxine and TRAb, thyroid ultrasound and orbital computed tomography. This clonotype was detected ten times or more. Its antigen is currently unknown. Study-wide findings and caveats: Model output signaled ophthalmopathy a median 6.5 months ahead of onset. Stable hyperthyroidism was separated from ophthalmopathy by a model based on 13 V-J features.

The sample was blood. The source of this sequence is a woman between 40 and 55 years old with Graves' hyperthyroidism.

The CDR3 coding sequence is TGTGCCAGCTCACCACCGTCGCAGCTCTACACTGAAGCTTTCTTT. Translation: CASSPPSQLYTEAFF. The rearrangement joins TRBV18 to TRBJ1-1; unclear D gene. The CDR3 covers 15 residues. Germline assignment: CDR1 KGHSH and CDR2 LQKENI. V was cut by 0 bases and J by 3 bases, with 11 bases left in between.